This T cell receptor beta chain was identified during a study of T cell responses to AZD1222 COVID-19 vaccine. Study results and caveats: It was only after the peak T cell response that any repertoires were sampled. As reported, nearly half of all spike-specific TCRs target variant regions that are unmutated.

The CDR3 consists of 14 residues. The V end lost 0 bases, the J end lost 11 bases, and 16 bases lay between the germline ends. Germline V CDR1 and CDR2: LGHNA, YSLEER. Libraries were prepared by immunoSEQ multiplex PCR; TCRdb keeps only in-frame clonotypes and omits some of them. The sample has 83,000 or so clones; 88% are singletons. Note on this clone: Its antigen is undetermined.

This receptor was identified in an adult in good health. J is TRBJ1-1 and V is TRBV4-3; no clear D. This specimen was peripheral blood, taken on day 0 of MenACWY control vaccination. This CDR3 reads CASSQDSGKKEAFF. The CDR3 nucleotides are TGCGCCAGCAGCCAAGATTCGGGGAAAAAGGAGGCTTTCTTT.